This TCR beta chain was retrieved from a study of T cell responses to AZD1222 COVID-19 vaccine. The CDR3 length is 17 residues. The germline CDR1 and CDR2 sequences are SGHTA and FQGNSA. The germline V and J ends were trimmed by 6 bases and 0 bases, with 18 bases remaining between them. Assay used: immunoSEQ multiplex PCR; TCRdb lists only in-frame clones, some missing. The sample consists of more than 95,000 clones, 85% to 95% of them appearing once. Overall study findings and caveats: Baseline antibody screening turned up just six seropositive AZD1222 recipients.

Comments on this clone: No antigen is known for it.

This clonotype was obtained from an adult in good health. The sample in question was peripheral blood, obtained on day 0 of AZD1222 vaccination. This sequence joins TRBV7-2 and TRBJ1-5; the D is unclear. CDR3 residues: CASSTAPWRYSNQPQHF. DNA of the CDR3: TGTGCCAGCAGTACAGCCCCATGGCGGTATAGCAATCAGCCCCAGCATTTT.